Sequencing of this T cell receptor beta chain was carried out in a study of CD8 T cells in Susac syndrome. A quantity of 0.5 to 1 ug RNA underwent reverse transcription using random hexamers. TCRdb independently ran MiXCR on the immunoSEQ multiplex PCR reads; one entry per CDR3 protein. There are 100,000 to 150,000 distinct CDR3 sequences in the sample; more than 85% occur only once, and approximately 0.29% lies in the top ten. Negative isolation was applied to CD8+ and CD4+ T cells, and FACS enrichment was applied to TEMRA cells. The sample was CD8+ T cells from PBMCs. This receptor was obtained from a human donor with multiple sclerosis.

In DNA form, the CDR3 reads TGCGCCAGCAGCCGAAGAGGCAGGGGAGACACTGAAGCTTTCTTT. It is translated as CASSRRGRGDTEAFF. J is TRBJ1-1 and V is TRBV5-1; possibly TRBD1 for D (6 bases). The CDR3 has 15 residues. V was cut by 4 bases and J by 3 bases, with 16 bases left in between. The germline V gene encodes CDR1 SGHRS and CDR2 YFSETQ.